What follows are 17 T cell receptor beta chains derived from one specimen sequenced in a study of blood T cell repertoires in COVID-19. Some clones are missing from TCRdb's copy, which holds only in-frame ones; the method was immunoSEQ multiplex PCR. The sample yields just under 100,000 clones, approximately 86% seen once. Specimen: peripheral blood. The source of these receptors is a woman aged 55 to 70 in a cohort sampled during active or convalescent COVID-19.

There are a few counts of this clone. The rearrangement links TRBV19 to TRBJ1-2; 10 bases match TRBD1. Trimming took 11 bases from V and 5 from J; bases not matched to a gene: 11. Germline CDR1 is LNHDA and CDR2 is SQIVND (reference sequence). The CDR3 consists of 14 residues. CDR3 DNA: TGTGCCGCGGGACAGGGGATGGTGAGGTATGGCTACACCTTC. Its translation is CAAGQGMVRYGYTF.

This sequence joins TRBV2 and TRBJ2-1, with 8 nucleotides matching TRBD1. This CDR3 has 15 residues. CDR1 and CDR2 from the germline V gene are SNHLY and FYNNEI. Unmatched junction bases numbered 4, after V lost 4 bases and J lost 2 bases. As DNA, the CDR3 is TGTGCCAGCAGTGGCGACAGGGGCACCTACAATGAGCAGTTCTTC. It translates to CASSGDRGTYNEQFF. Drawing the rest from reference TRBV2 and TRBJ2-1, the complete variable domain is EPEVTQTPSHQVTQMGQEVILRCVPISNHLYFYWYRQILGQKVEFLVSFYNNEISEKSEIFDDQFSVERPDGSNFTLKIRSTKLEDSAMYFCASSGDRGTYNEQFFGPGTRLTVL.

J is TRBJ2-7 and V is TRBV4-1; 13 bases are a match to TRBD2. J was trimmed by 1 base and V by 0 bases; bases with no gene match: 6. Germline V CDR1 and CDR2: MGHRA, YSYEKL. The CDR3 is 18 amino acids. This CDR3 is CASSQDLLAGGPSYEQYF. The CDR3 DNA sequence: TGCGCCAGCAGCCAAGATCTACTAGCGGGAGGGCCGTCCTACGAGCAGTACTTC.

This chain links TRBV5-6 with TRBJ1-2, with D uncertain. Trimming removed 0 bases at V and 2 bases at J, with 8 bases between. This CDR3 is 14 amino acids long. The V gene's germline CDR1 is SGHDT and CDR2 YYEEEE. CDR3: CASSLGQQNYGYTF. CDR3 bases: TGTGCCAGCAGCTTGGGACAACAAAACTATGGCTACACCTTC.

CDR3 sequence (DNA): TGTGCCAGCAGCTTGGGATCAAGGGGCACCCGCGGAGAGCAGTACTTC. This encodes CASSLGSRGTRGEQYF. This chain joins TRBV5-4 and TRBJ2-7; D may be TRBD1 (5 bases). The CDR3 covers 16 residues. The germline gives CDR1 SGHNT, CDR2 YYREEE (reference sequence). Trimming cost V 0 bases and J 7 bases, with 20 bases left between them.

The chain joins TRBV7-6 to TRBJ1-2; tentatively, D is TRBD1 (5 bases). The CDR3 is 14 amino acids. V was trimmed by 0 bases and J by 8 bases, leaving 13 bases between them. Germline V lookup: CDR1 SGHVS, CDR2 FNYEAQ. CDR3 nucleotide sequence: TGTGCCAGCAGCTTAGCGTTGGGGGGAGGAGGCTACACCTTC. The encoded protein is CASSLALGGGGYTF.

This clone was detected a few times. This chain links TRBV15 with TRBJ2-3; weak D call: TRBD1 (6 bases). The ends were cut back, 1 base at V and 1 base at J, with 12 bases in the middle. Per germline, CDR1 LNHNV and CDR2 YYDKDF (reference sequence). This CDR3 comprises 16 residues. The CDR3 region is CATSRGMDRGTDTQYF. The CDR3, as DNA: TGTGCCACCAGCAGAGGAATGGACAGAGGCACAGATACGCAGTATTTT.

The rearrangement links TRBV11-3 to TRBJ1-6; D possibly corresponds to TRBD1 (5 bases). V lost 0 bases and J 7 bases, leaving 10 bases between the germline ends. The CDR3 is 15 residues long. The germline CDR1 and CDR2 sequences are SGHNT and YENEEA. For the CDR3, the DNA is TGTGCCAGCAGCTTAGACCCATCAGGGAATTCACCCCTCCACTTT. Translation: CASSLDPSGNSPLHF.

This clone was observed a single time. J is TRBJ1-5 and V is TRBV6-5; TRBD1 aligns across 8 bases. CDR3 length equals 15 residues. CDR1 and CDR2 from the germline V gene are MNHEY and SVGAGI. The J segment lost 2 bases and the V segment lost 4 bases, leaving 4 bases of the junction unmatched. The CDR3 protein is CASSSRGPGNQPQHF. The CDR3 DNA reads as TGTGCCAGCAGTTCCAGGGGGCCGGGCAATCAGCCCCAGCATTTT.

V usage is TRBV28 and J usage is TRBJ1-2; D gene uncertain. The CDR3 loop spans 15 amino acids. V dropped 4 bases and J dropped 8 bases, with 20 bases sitting between them. CDR1 is MDHEN and CDR2 is SYDVKM in the germline V gene. CDR3 coding DNA: TGTGCCAGCAGTTCATACTCAGGTACCTTTGAAGGCTACACCTTC. It translates to CASSSYSGTFEGYTF.

The V call is TRBV3-1 (or the pseudogene TRBV3-2), the J call TRBJ1-2; D is uncertain. Trimming removed 1 base at V and 7 bases at J, with 10 bases between. The CDR3 has 13 residues. The germline CDR1 and CDR2 sequences are LGHDT and YNNKEL (reference sequence). This CDR3 reads CASSQASRGGYTF. The CDR3 nucleotides read TGTGCCAGCAGCCAAGCCTCTCGGGGTGGCTACACCTTC.

The chain recombines TRBV6-5 with TRBJ1-1; TRBD1 matches 9 bases. From germline, CDR1 is MNHEY and CDR2 SVGAGI. The CDR3 is 14 residues long. Germline trimming cut 5 bases from V and 10 bases from J; bases unmatched to any gene: 11. The CDR3 DNA sequence: TGTGCCAGCAGTCGAGACTGGACAGGGGAGAGAGCTTTCTTT. Its protein is CASSRDWTGERAFF.

The V gene is TRBV14, the J gene TRBJ2-7; 8 bases are shared with TRBD1. There are 14 residues in the CDR3. Germline V gene lookup returns CDR1 SGHDN and CDR2 FVKESK. The trim removed 4 bases at V and 2 bases at J, leaving 4 bases unmatched. Written as DNA, the CDR3 is TGTGCCAGCAGCCCCTTACAGGGGGCCTACGAGCAGTACTTC. It is translated as CASSPLQGAYEQYF.

The chain carries TRBV3-1 (or the pseudogene TRBV3-2) and TRBJ2-1, with 12 bases identical to TRBD2. Unmatched junction bases numbered 5, after V lost 2 bases and J lost 6 bases. CDR3 length: 16 residues. Germline CDR1 reads LGHDT; CDR2 reads YNNKEL (reference sequence). The CDR3 DNA reads as TGTGCCAGCAGCCAACCAAGGACTAGCGGGGTCAATGAGCAGTTCTTC. Protein sequence: CASSQPRTSGVNEQFF.

V usage is TRBV7-8 and J usage is TRBJ2-3; D possibly corresponds to TRBD2 (6 bases). CDR1 is SGHVS, CDR2 FQNEAQ, per germline. V was pared by 1 base and J by 1 base, with 12 bases between. The CDR3 runs to 16 residues. CDR3 region: CASSLGGWRGTDTQYF. The CDR3 nucleotides read TGTGCCAGCAGCTTAGGAGGCTGGAGGGGCACAGATACGCAGTATTTT.

In its sample, this clone was seen once. The chain recombines TRBV7-9 with TRBJ2-7, with a tentative D call TRBD1 (7 bases). V lost 6 bases to trimming and J lost 2 bases, with 17 bases between them. The CDR3 has 15 residues. Germline V gene lookup returns CDR1 SEHNR and CDR2 FQNEAQ (reference sequence). CDR3 DNA sequence: TGTGCCAGCAGTCCGGAGGGGGCTCGTCCCTACGAGCAGTACTTC. Protein sequence: CASSPEGARPYEQYF.

Of note for this clone: The sample has other DNA sequences that encode this CDR3 too. V usage is TRBV19 and J usage is TRBJ1-1; possible D gene TRBD1, 5 bases. This CDR3 has 14 residues. CDR1 is LNHDA and CDR2 is SQIVND in the germline V gene (reference sequence). V dropped 2 bases and J dropped 5 bases, with 12 bases sitting between them. This CDR3 reads CASSITGGRTEAFF. DNA for the CDR3: TGTGCCAGTAGTATAACAGGTGGTCGGACTGAAGCTTTCTTT.